The 8 T cell receptor beta chains below all came from one sample that was sequenced in a study of naive and memory T cell subsets (dated by TCRdb to 2015 to 2018). What the authors observed across the whole study: A few larger clonotypes were present in naive repertoires, particularly the CD8 repertoires, and these clonotypes were possibly memory cells re-expressing CD45RA.

Their antigens remain unidentified. Libraries were made using UMI-ligation and nested PCR. Sequencing was carried out with an Illumina MiSeq. An equimolar mix of two oligonucleotides covering both TRBC1 and TRBC2 was used as the beta constant-region primer. Four rounds of PCR were used to amplify ligated cDNA, with nested alpha and beta constant-region primers being used together with the SP2 primer. The public sequencing data were trimmed at Q25 with fastp and processed into clonotypes with MiXCR by TCRdb, which kept only in-frame beta chains. Every entry covers one CDR3 protein and lists the most common genes and DNA from its rows. The sample records about 150,000 distinct CDR3 sequences, roughly 20% of which are singletons. The biggest ten clones account for 0.09% to 0.13% of the sample. The sequenced material came from naive CD4+ T cells from blood. The cell subset or site label corresponds to: naive T cells, CD45RA high CD27+. The receptors originated from a human donor in good health.

This chain links TRBV6-5 with TRBJ1-1, with D perhaps TRBD1 (5 bases). Deletions cut 1 base from V and 0 bases from J, with 12 bases between. The V gene's germline CDR1 is MNHEY and CDR2 SVGAGI. The CDR3 runs 16 residues. CDR3 amino acids: CASSYFGGTMNTEAFF. As DNA, the CDR3 is TGTGCCAGCAGTTACTTCGGGGGTACAATGAACACTGAAGCTTTCTTT.

This clonotype has only a few counts. V is TRBV7-2 and J is TRBJ1-5; D gene uncertain. There are 14 residues in the CDR3. Germline-derived CDR1 and CDR2 are SGHTA and FQGNSA. Trimming shortened V by 0 bases and J by 9 bases, and 12 bases separated the two germline ends. CDR3 in amino acids: CASSLAGSRRPQHF. CDR3 DNA: TGTGCCAGCAGCTTAGCAGGGTCCCGGCGGCCCCAGCATTTT.

V and J are TRBV15 and TRBJ2-3; maybe TRBD2 (5 bases). The CDR3 contains 17 residues. CDR1 and CDR2 from the germline V gene are LNHNV and YYDKDF (reference sequence). Trimming removed 3 bases from V and 4 bases from J, with 20 bases in between. Written as DNA, the CDR3 is TGTGCCACCAGCAGCCGGATGAGGACTCGGTTCGCAGATACGCAGTATTTT. It translates to CATSSRMRTRFADTQYF.

This clonotype occurred a few times. The chain joins TRBV10-3 to TRBJ2-1, with a weak D call TRBD2 (5 bases). V lost 3 bases to trimming and J lost 8 bases, with 14 bases between them. The germline gives CDR1 ENHRY, CDR2 SYGVKD. The CDR3 sequence is 14 residues long. DNA for the CDR3: TGTGCCATCAGTGATATCTCAGCTAGCTATGAGCAGTTCTTC. It translates to CAISDISASYEQFF.

The J gene is TRBJ2-2, the V gene TRBV28; 7 bases fit TRBD2. The CDR3 is 15 residues long. V gave up 5 bases and J gave up 4 bases; unmatched junction bases: 7. CDR1 is MDHEN, CDR2 SYDVKM, per germline. CDR3 in DNA: TGTGCCAGCAGTGGGGGGGGACCGAGCACCGGGGAGCTGTTTTTT. Translated, it gives CASSGGGPSTGELFF.

This clonotype was counted a few times. The chain has TRBV28 and TRBJ1-6; 7 bases map to TRBD1. The CDR3 has 15 residues. Trimming cost V 8 bases and J 6 bases; bases outside gene matches: 10. Per the germline V gene, CDR1 is MDHEN and CDR2 is SYDVKM. CDR3 protein: CASGTGEAGNSPLHF. DNA for the CDR3: TGTGCCAGCGGAACAGGGGAGGCTGGTAATTCACCCCTCCACTTT.

The rearrangement links TRBV27 to TRBJ1-5; 7 bases align to TRBD1. After removal of 5 bases from V and 6 bases from J, the junction contained 19 bases not matched to a gene. There are 18 residues in the CDR3. The V gene's germline CDR1 is MNHEY and CDR2 SMNVEV (reference sequence). CDR3 in DNA: TGTGCCAGCAGTCTTAAACCCTGGCTGACAGGGTTAGGTCAGCCCCAGCATTTT. Protein sequence: CASSLKPWLTGLGQPQHF.

CDR3 DNA sequence: TGTGCCAGCAACAGGGACATAACCTACGAGCAGTACTTC. Protein product: CASNRDITYEQYF. The chain links TRBV2 to TRBJ2-7; D perhaps matches TRBD1 (6 bases). Germline V CDR1 and CDR2: SNHLY, FYNNEI. The CDR3 sequence is 13 residues long. The germline V and J ends were trimmed by 7 bases and 2 bases, with 12 bases remaining between them.